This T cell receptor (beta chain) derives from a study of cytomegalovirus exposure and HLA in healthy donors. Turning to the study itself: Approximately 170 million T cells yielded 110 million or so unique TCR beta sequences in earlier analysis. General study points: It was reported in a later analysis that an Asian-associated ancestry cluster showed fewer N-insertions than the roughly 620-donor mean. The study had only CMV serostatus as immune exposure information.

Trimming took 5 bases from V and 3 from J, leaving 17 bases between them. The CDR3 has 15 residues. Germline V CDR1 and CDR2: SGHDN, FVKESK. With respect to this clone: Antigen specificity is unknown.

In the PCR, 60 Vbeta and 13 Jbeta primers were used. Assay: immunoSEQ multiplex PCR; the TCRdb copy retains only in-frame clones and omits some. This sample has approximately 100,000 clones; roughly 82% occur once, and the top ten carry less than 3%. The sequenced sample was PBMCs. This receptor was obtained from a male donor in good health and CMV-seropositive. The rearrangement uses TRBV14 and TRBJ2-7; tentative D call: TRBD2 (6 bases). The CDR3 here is CASSSGLPPLYEQYF. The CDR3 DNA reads TGTGCCAGCAGCTCCGGACTACCACCCCTCTACGAGCAGTACTTC.